The sequence of this TCR beta chain was determined in a study of T cell clones after liver transplantation. Study-level information: In this trial, immunosuppression withdrawal was attempted within 2 years of liver transplant. TCRbeta sequencing after a pre-transplant mixed lymphocyte reaction identified graft-donor-reactive clones, later tracked in post-transplant blood. Graft-donor-reactive sequences were compared with third-party-reactive TCRbeta sequences from pre-transplant mixed lymphocyte reactions. Three of eight recipients were HCV-positive; others had non-autoimmune, non-viral indications.

Measured with immunoSEQ multiplex PCR; TCRdb has only the in-frame clones, and not every one. The sample holds approximately 22,000 clones; roughly 92% are singletons and the top ten take 25%. This clonotype originated in a human patient who received a liver transplant. Some T cells may have come from the graft donor. The specimen comprised CD8+ T cells from blood, sampled less than 26 months after liver transplant.

In DNA, the CDR3 is TGTGCCAGCAGCCTCAGGGGGACCGGGGAGCTGTTTTTT. It translates to CASSLRGTGELFF. The genes are TRBV28 and TRBJ2-2, with 7 bases that match TRBD1. Losses at the gene ends were 6 bases for V and 5 bases for J; bases not matched to a gene: 3. Per the germline V gene, CDR1 is MDHEN and CDR2 is SYDVKM. This CDR3 is built from 13 residues. Complete variable domain (other parts from reference TRBV28 and TRBJ2-2): DVKVTQSSRYLVKRTGEKVFLECVQDMDHENMFWYRQDPGLGLRLIYFSYDVKMKEKGDIPEGYSVSREKKERFSLILESASTNQTSMYLCASSLRGTGELFFGEGSRLTVL.